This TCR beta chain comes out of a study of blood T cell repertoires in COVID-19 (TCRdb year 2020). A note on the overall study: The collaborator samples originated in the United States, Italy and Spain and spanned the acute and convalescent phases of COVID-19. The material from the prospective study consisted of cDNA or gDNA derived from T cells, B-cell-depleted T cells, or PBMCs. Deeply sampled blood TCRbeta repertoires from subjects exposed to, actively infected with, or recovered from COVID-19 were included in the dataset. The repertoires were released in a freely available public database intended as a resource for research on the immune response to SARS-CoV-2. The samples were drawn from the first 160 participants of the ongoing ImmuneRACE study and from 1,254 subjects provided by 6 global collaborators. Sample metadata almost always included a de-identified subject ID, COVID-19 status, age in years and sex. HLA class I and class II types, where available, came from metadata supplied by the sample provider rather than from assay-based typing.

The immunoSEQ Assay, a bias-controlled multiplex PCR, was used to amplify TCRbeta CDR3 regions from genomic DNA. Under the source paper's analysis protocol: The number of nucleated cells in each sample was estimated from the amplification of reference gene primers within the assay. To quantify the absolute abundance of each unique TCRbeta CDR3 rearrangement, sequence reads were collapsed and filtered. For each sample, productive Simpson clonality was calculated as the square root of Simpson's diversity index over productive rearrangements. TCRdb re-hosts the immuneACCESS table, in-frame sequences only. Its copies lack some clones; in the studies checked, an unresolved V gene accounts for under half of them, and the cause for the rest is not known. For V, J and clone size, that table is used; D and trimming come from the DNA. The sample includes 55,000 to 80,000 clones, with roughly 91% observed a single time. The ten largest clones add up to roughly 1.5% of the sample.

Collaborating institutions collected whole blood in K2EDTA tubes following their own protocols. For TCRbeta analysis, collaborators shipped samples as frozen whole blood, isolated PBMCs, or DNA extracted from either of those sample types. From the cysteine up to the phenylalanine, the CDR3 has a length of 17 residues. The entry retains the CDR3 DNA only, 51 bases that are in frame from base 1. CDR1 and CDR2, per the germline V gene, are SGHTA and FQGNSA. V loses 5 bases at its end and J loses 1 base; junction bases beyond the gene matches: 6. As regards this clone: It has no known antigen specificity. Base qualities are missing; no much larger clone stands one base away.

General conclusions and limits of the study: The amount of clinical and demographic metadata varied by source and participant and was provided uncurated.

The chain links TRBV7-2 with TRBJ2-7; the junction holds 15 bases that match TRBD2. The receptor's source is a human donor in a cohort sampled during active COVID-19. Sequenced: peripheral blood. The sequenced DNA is TGTGCCAGCAGCCAATTGGGACTAGCGGGAGGATCCTACGAGCAGTACTTC. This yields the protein CASSQLGLAGGSYEQYF.